What follows are 29 T cell receptor beta chains derived from one specimen sequenced in a study of neurological immune-mediated disorders. TCRdb passed the 5' RACE reads through MiXCR, listing each CDR3 protein once. The data contain tens of thousands of distinct CDR3 sequences, more than 6% of them seen just once; the ten biggest clones take up 4.5% to 5%. Material for sequencing was PBMCs. These receptor sequences come from a woman aged 40-49 years in good health.

This clonotype has ten or more counts. The rearrangement links TRBV12-3 or TRBV12-4 to TRBJ1-5, with 8 bases fitting TRBD1. With V trimmed by 5 bases and J by 5 bases, 5 bases remained unmatched. The CDR3 is 14 amino acids. CDR3 in amino acids: CASSKTGGDQPQHF. CDR3 DNA sequence: TGTGCCAGCAGTAAAACAGGGGGTGATCAGCCCCAGCATTTT.

There are many counts of this clonotype. This chain joins TRBV5-1 and TRBJ2-1; D is perhaps TRBD1 or TRBD2 (5 bases each). The V gene's germline CDR1 is SGHRS and CDR2 YFSETQ. V was pared by 1 base and J by 0 bases, with 11 bases between. The CDR3 sequence is 16 residues long. CDR3 sequence (DNA): TGCGCCAGCAGCTTGTTGGGGGTGAGCTCCTACAATGAGCAGTTCTTC. Protein: CASSLLGVSSYNEQFF.

This clonotype has at least ten counts. V gene TRBV20-1 combines with J gene TRBJ2-3; D not certain. V was trimmed by 1 base and J by 4 bases, leaving 0 bases between them. Germline CDR1 DFQATT, CDR2 SNEGSKA (reference sequence). CDR3 length: 10 residues. Here the CDR3 DNA reads TGCAGTGCTAGAGCAGATACGCAGTATTTT. Its protein is CSARADTQYF.

This clonotype appeared many times. This chain joins TRBV20-1 and TRBJ2-1; 8 bases are shared with TRBD2. Germline V CDR1 and CDR2: DFQATT, SNEGSKA (reference sequence). The CDR3 covers 19 residues. The V and J ends lost 5 bases and 3 bases, in that order; junction bases with no gene match: 21. CDR3 loop: CSADPGLAGPQGRYNEQFF. The CDR3 nucleotides read TGCAGTGCTGACCCCGGCCTAGCGGGCCCTCAGGGGCGCTACAATGAGCAGTTCTTC.

The chain carries TRBV11-2 and TRBJ2-7; tentatively, D is TRBD2 (6 bases). The CDR3 loop spans 15 amino acids. Germline values: CDR1 SGHAT, CDR2 FQNNGV. V was cut by 0 bases and J by 7 bases, with 16 bases left in between. Here the CDR3 DNA reads TGTGCCAGCAGCTTAGAGGCCAGCGGGCTGGTTGAGCAGTACTTC. It translates to CASSLEASGLVEQYF.

This clonotype was recorded many times. The gene calls are TRBV10-3 and TRBJ2-3; TRBD2 matches at 7 bases. V lost 8 bases to trimming and J lost 4 bases; unmatched junction nucleotides: 15. This CDR3 region has 16 residues. Germline values: CDR1 ENHRY, CDR2 SYGVKD. CDR3 loop: CAIQRLAGEGADTQYF. CDR3 bases: TGTGCCATCCAAAGGTTGGCGGGAGAGGGCGCAGATACGCAGTATTTT.

This clonotype occurred many times. This chain connects TRBV7-2 to TRBJ1-2; no clear D gene. Trimming removed 5 bases from V and 2 bases from J, with 21 bases in between. Germline loops: CDR1 SGHTA, CDR2 FQGNSA. This CDR3 contains 17 residues. CDR3 sequence reads: CASSQTNTGLGNYGYTF. CDR3 DNA sequence: TGTGCCAGCAGCCAAACGAATACGGGCCTTGGAAACTATGGCTACACCTTC.

The sample holds many counts of this clonotype. The V call is TRBV20-1, the J call TRBJ1-3; the D is unclear. The length of the CDR3 is 11 residues. Germline V gives CDR1 DFQATT, CDR2 SNEGSKA (reference sequence). The CDR3 loop reads CTALSGNTIYF. The CDR3 DNA reads as TGCACCGCCCTCAGTGGAAACACCATATATTTT.

This clonotype has at least ten counts. This rearrangement joins TRBV27 to TRBJ2-2; no clear D gene. In germline, CDR1 is MNHEY, CDR2 SMNVEV (reference sequence). The CDR3 loop spans 12 amino acids. V was pared by 6 bases and J by 7 bases, with 9 bases between. DNA for the CDR3: TGTGCCAGCAGACGTACTAACGGGGAGCTGTTTTTT. Protein sequence: CASRRTNGELFF.

The sample holds many counts of this clonotype. This chain joins TRBV5-1 and TRBJ1-1, with 7 positions matching TRBD1. Germline V gives CDR1 SGHRS, CDR2 YFSETQ. The V and J ends lost 0 bases and 6 bases, in that order; junction bases with no gene match: 8. The CDR3 is 15 amino acids. The CDR3 DNA is TGCGCCAGCAGCTTGGGACAGGGTAGAGGGCCTGAAGCTTTCTTT. This codes for CASSLGQGRGPEAFF. Full variable domain (outside the CDR3, taken from reference TRBV5-1 and TRBJ1-1): KAGVTQTPRYLIKTRGQQVTLSCSPISGHRSVSWYQQTPGQGLQFLFEYFSETQRNKGNFPGRFSGRQFSNSRSEMNVSTLELGDSALYLCASSLGQGRGPEAFFGQGTRLTVV.

This clonotype was detected many times. The V call is TRBV28, the J call TRBJ2-7; D possibly corresponds to TRBD1 (7 bases). CDR1 MDHEN and CDR2 SYDVKM come from the germline V gene. V lost 5 bases, J lost 3 bases, and 17 bases lay in between. The CDR3 has 15 residues. The CDR3 loop is CASSGSRDSFYEQYF. The CDR3 DNA sequence: TGTGCCAGCAGTGGGTCGCGGGACAGCTTCTACGAGCAGTACTTC.

Ten or more counts support this clonotype. The rearrangement links TRBV7-2 to TRBJ2-6; 8 bases match TRBD2. The CDR3 covers 19 residues. Germline CDR1 and CDR2: SGHTA and FQGNSA. After removal of 5 bases from V and 0 bases from J, the junction contained 12 bases not matched to a gene. CDR3 sequence (DNA): TGTGCCAGCAGCCTAACCTCTAGCGGGTTTGGCTCTGGGGCCAACGTCCTGACTTTC. Translation: CASSLTSSGFGSGANVLTF.

This clonotype was detected many times. This chain uses TRBV15 with TRBJ2-1; 7 nucleotides match TRBD2. The CDR3 sequence is 16 residues long. J gave up 8 bases and V 0 bases, and 10 bases lay outside the gene matches. Germline V gene lookup returns CDR1 LNHNV and CDR2 YYDKDF (reference sequence). The CDR3 is CATSRDGGGPLYEQFF. In DNA form, the CDR3 reads TGTGCCACCAGCAGAGACGGGGGAGGGCCTCTATATGAGCAGTTCTTC.

At least ten counts were recorded for this clonotype. The CDR3 reads CASRRGEGTEAFF. The CDR3 DNA follows: TGTGCCAGCAGGAGGGGAGAGGGCACTGAAGCTTTCTTT. This sequence joins TRBV12-3 or TRBV12-4 and TRBJ1-1; tentative D call: TRBD1 (5 bases). The V and J ends lost 6 bases and 4 bases respectively, with 12 bases between them. The CDR3 length is 13 residues.

This clonotype was seen ten or more times. DNA for the CDR3: TGTGCCAGCAGCCCTGGGGGGGTAAATGAAAAACTGTTTTTT. Translation gives CASSPGGVNEKLFF. The chain uses TRBV5-6 and TRBJ1-4; maybe TRBD1 (5 bases). The length of the CDR3 is 14 residues. The V end lost 4 bases, the J end lost 5 bases, and 12 bases lay between the germline ends. Germline CDR1 is SGHDT and CDR2 is YYEEEE.

This clonotype was seen repeatedly, ten times or more. This rearrangement joins TRBV10-1 to TRBJ2-5, with 9 nucleotides matching TRBD2. V shed 3 bases, J shed 5 bases, and the junction held 10 bases outside the gene matches. This CDR3 is built from 16 residues. Germline lookup yields CDR1 WNHNN and CDR2 SYGVQD (reference sequence). CDR3 region: CASSEGQSGRHETQYF. As DNA, the CDR3 is TGCGCCAGCAGTGAAGGCCAAAGCGGGAGGCATGAGACCCAGTACTTC.

Ten or more counts support this clonotype. The chain is built from TRBV5-1 and TRBJ2-7, with TRBD2 matching over 8 bases. J lost 4 bases, V lost 1 base, and 13 bases had no gene match. CDR1 SGHRS and CDR2 YFSETQ come from the germline V gene. CDR3 length equals 17 residues. In nucleotides, the CDR3 is TGCGCCAGCAGCTTGTGGAGCGGGAGCGGAAAGGTATACGAGCAGTACTTC. Its protein is CASSLWSGSGKVYEQYF.

This clonotype was counted ten times or more. This chain links TRBV7-2 with TRBJ2-1; D ambiguous. With 5 bases removed from V and 10 bases from J, the gap between germline ends came to 3 bases. Germline values: CDR1 SGHTA, CDR2 FQGNSA. The length of the CDR3 is 9 residues. The CDR3 sequence: CASSREQFF. In DNA form, the CDR3 reads TGTGCCAGCAGCCGGGAGCAGTTCTTC.

This clonotype was picked up many times. This chain connects TRBV24-1 to TRBJ2-7, with a tentative D call TRBD2 (6 bases). This CDR3 comprises 14 residues. Germline CDR1 KGHDR, CDR2 SFDVKD. Deletions cut 3 bases from V and 9 bases from J, with 17 bases between. CDR3 region: CATSDTPRGTAQYF. The CDR3 nucleotides read TGTGCCACCAGTGATACCCCCCGCGGGACTGCGCAGTACTTC.

This clonotype is judged medium-sized. V usage is TRBV5-1 and J usage is TRBJ1-6; D might be TRBD1 (5 bases). Germline V lookup: CDR1 SGHRS, CDR2 YFSETQ. The CDR3 covers 14 residues. Trimming took 1 base from V and 4 from J, leaving 6 bases between them. CDR3 sequence: CASSLWGYNSPLHF. The CDR3 DNA is TGCGCCAGCAGCTTGTGGGGGTATAATTCACCCCTCCACTTT.

The chain uses TRBV3-1 and TRBJ1-6, with 8 nucleotides matching TRBD1. V was pared by 3 bases and J by 5 bases, with 6 bases of the junction left unmatched. Germline V gene data show CDR1 as LGHDT and CDR2 as YNNKEL (reference sequence). This CDR3 contains 16 residues. The CDR3 reads CASSQSRGRNNSPLHF. CDR3 coding DNA: TGTGCCAGCAGCCAGAGCAGGGGGCGAAATAATTCACCCCTCCACTTT.

This clonotype was picked up many times. The gene calls are TRBV6-1 and TRBJ2-1; TRBD2 matches 7 bases. The CDR3 contains 15 residues. Losses at the gene ends were 4 bases for V and 6 bases for J; bases not matched to a gene: 9. The V gene's germline CDR1 is MNHNS and CDR2 SASEGT. The chain's CDR3 is CASSVGGRSGNEQFF. CDR3 in DNA: TGTGCCAGCAGTGTGGGCGGGAGAAGCGGCAATGAGCAGTTCTTC.

Within the sample, this clonotype is medium-sized. The genes are TRBV7-9 and TRBJ1-4, with D possibly TRBD1 on 5 matching bases. The V end lost 5 bases, the J end lost 3 bases, and 16 bases lay between the germline ends. Germline V gene data show CDR1 as SEHNR and CDR2 as FQNEAQ (reference sequence). The CDR3 is made up of 16 amino acids. The CDR3 bases are TGTGCCAGCAGCGCCGGGGACCGGGGAGCTAATGAAAAACTGTTTTTT. This encodes CASSAGDRGANEKLFF.

This clonotype has at least ten counts. The chain recombines TRBV20-1 with TRBJ2-2; a weak D match, TRBD1 (6 bases). V lost 5 bases, J lost 0 bases, and 10 bases lay in between. This CDR3 has 14 residues. Germline CDR1 and CDR2: DFQATT and SNEGSKA (reference sequence). Here the CDR3 DNA reads TGCAGTGCTTCCGGGACATCGAACACCGGGGAGCTGTTTTTT. This gives the protein CSASGTSNTGELFF.

The chain couples TRBV5-1 to TRBJ2-1; TRBD2 aligns across 7 bases. There are 14 residues in the CDR3. Trimming at V came to 0 bases and at J to 9 bases, leaving 6 bases not matched to a gene. Looked up from germline, CDR1 is SGHRS and CDR2 is YFSETQ. Written as DNA, the CDR3 is TGCGCCAGCAGCTTGGCCTTGGGGGGGACTGAGCAGTTCTTC. This codes for CASSLALGGTEQFF. The full variable domain, its missing parts supplied by reference TRBV5-1 and TRBJ2-1, is KAGVTQTPRYLIKTRGQQVTLSCSPISGHRSVSWYQQTPGQGLQFLFEYFSETQRNKGNFPGRFSGRQFSNSRSEMNVSTLELGDSALYLCASSLALGGTEQFFGPGTRLTVL.

This clonotype was recorded a few times. The chain carries TRBV6-5 and TRBJ2-7; D is perhaps TRBD2 (7 bases). Deletions cut 0 bases from V and 2 bases from J, with 14 bases between. This CDR3 spans 16 amino acids. Germline V gene lookup returns CDR1 MNHEY and CDR2 SVGAGI. The CDR3 is CASSYSQGGGPYEQYF. CDR3 in DNA: TGTGCCAGCAGTTACTCTCAAGGGGGGGGACCCTACGAGCAGTACTTC.

This clonotype was observed at least ten times. The rearrangement uses TRBV6-5 and TRBJ1-1; 7 nucleotides match TRBD1. The CDR3 totals 18 residues. Trimming cost V 2 bases and J 1 base; bases outside gene matches: 13. Per germline, CDR1 MNHEY and CDR2 SVGAGI. The CDR3 DNA is TGTGCCAGCAGTTACAACCCTCCGGGACAGTCAGGGAACACTGAAGCTTTCTTT. It specifies CASSYNPPGQSGNTEAFF.

This clonotype turned up a few times. CDR3 residues: CASSEEGQGTSPLHF. The CDR3 DNA reads TGTGCCAGCAGTGAAGAGGGACAGGGAACTTCACCCCTCCACTTT. This chain uses TRBV2 with TRBJ1-6; 9 nucleotides align to TRBD1. J gave up 9 bases and V 1 base, and 4 bases lay outside the gene matches. The germline V gene has CDR1 SNHLY and CDR2 FYNNEI. The CDR3 covers 15 residues.

This clonotype was seen at least ten times. J is TRBJ2-2 and V is TRBV4-3; tentative D call: TRBD2 (5 bases). Germline V gene sequence: CDR1 LGHNA, CDR2 YSLEER. Trimming cost V 2 bases and J 0 bases, with 10 bases left between them. The CDR3 consists of 16 residues. The CDR3 is CASSQKAVTNTGELFF. CDR3 DNA: TGCGCCAGCAGCCAAAAAGCGGTCACGAACACCGGGGAGCTGTTTTTT.